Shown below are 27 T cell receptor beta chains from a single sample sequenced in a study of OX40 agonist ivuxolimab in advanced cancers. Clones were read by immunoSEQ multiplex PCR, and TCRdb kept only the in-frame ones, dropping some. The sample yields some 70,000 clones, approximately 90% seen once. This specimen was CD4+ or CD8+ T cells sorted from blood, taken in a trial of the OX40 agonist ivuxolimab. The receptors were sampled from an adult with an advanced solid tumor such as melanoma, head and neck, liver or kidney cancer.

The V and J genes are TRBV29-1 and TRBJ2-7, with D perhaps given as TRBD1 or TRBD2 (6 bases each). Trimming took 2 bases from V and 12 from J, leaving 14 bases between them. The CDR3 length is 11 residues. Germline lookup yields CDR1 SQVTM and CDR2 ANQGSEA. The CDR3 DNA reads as TGCAGCGTTGAACGGGCCGGGGGCCTGTACTTC. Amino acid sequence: CSVERAGGLYF.

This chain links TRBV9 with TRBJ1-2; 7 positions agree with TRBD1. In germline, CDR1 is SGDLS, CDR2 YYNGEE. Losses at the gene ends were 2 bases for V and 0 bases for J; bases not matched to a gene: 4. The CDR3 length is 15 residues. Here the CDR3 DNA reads TGTGCCAGCAGCGTGATGGGACAGACTAACTATGGCTACACCTTC. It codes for CASSVMGQTNYGYTF.

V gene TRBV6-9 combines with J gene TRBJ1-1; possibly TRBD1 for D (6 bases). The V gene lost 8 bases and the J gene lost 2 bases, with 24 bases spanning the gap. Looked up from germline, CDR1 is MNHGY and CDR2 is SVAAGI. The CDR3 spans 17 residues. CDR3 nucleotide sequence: TGTGCCAGCTCGACCGAGCCTAACAGGGACCGAAACACTGAAGCTTTCTTT. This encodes CASSTEPNRDRNTEAFF.

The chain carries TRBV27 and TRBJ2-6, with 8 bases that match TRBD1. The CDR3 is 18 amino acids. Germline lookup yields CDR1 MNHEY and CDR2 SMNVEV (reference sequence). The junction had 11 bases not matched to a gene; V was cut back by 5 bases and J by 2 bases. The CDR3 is CASSPGQGFSPGANVLTF. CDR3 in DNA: TGTGCCAGCAGTCCCGGACAGGGTTTTTCGCCTGGGGCCAACGTCCTGACTTTC. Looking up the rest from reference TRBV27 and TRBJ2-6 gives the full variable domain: EAQVTQNPRYLITVTGKKLTVTCSQNMNHEYMSWYRQDPGLGLRQIYYSMNVEVTDKGDVPEGYKVSRKEKRNFPLILESPSPNQTSLYFCASSPGQGFSPGANVLTFGAGSRLTVL.

The CDR3 reads CASSRSSAGGTDTQYF. In DNA, the CDR3 is TGCGCCAGCAGCCGATCCTCCGCAGGGGGCACAGATACGCAGTATTTT. The chain uses TRBV5-1 and TRBJ2-3; D may be TRBD1 (6 bases). There are 16 residues in the CDR3. The V gene's germline CDR1 is SGHRS and CDR2 YFSETQ. V was clipped by 4 bases and J by 1 base, with 16 bases between them.

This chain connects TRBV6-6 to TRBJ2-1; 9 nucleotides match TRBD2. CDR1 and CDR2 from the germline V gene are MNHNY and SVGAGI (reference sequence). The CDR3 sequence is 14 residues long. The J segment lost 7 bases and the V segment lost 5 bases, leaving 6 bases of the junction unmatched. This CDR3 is CASSGAGGWNEQFF. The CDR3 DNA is TGTGCCAGCAGTGGAGCGGGAGGCTGGAATGAGCAGTTCTTC.

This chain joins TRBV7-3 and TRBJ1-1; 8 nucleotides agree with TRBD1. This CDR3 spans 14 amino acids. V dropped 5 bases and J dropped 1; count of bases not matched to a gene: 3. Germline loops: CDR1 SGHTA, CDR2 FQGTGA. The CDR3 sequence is CASSPGQGNTEAFF. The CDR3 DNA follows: TGTGCCAGCAGCCCCGGACAGGGGAACACTGAAGCTTTCTTT.

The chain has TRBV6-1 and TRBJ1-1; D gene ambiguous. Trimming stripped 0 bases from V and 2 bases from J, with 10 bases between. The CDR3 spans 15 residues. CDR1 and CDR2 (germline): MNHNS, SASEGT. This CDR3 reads CASSEAPGGNTEAFF. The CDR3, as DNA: TGTGCCAGCAGTGAAGCCCCAGGAGGTAACACTGAAGCTTTCTTT.

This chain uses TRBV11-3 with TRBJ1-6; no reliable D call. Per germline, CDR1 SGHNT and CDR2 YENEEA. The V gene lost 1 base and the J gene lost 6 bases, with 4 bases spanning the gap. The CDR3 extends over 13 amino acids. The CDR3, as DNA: TGTGCCAGCAGCTTAGTTGGTAATTCACCCCTCCACTTT. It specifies CASSLVGNSPLHF.

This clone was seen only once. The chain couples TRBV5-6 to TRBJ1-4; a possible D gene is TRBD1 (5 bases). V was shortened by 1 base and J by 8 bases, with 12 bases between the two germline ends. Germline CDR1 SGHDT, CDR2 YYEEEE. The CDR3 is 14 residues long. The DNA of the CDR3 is TGTGCCAGCAGCTTGTATCAGGGTGTGGAAAAACTGTTTTTT. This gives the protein CASSLYQGVEKLFF.

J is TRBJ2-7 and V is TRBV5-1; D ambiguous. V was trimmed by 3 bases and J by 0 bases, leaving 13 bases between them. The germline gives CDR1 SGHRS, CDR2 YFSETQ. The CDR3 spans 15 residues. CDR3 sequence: CASSWDHSNSYEQYF. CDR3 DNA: TGCGCCAGCAGCTGGGATCACTCGAACTCCTACGAGCAGTACTTC.

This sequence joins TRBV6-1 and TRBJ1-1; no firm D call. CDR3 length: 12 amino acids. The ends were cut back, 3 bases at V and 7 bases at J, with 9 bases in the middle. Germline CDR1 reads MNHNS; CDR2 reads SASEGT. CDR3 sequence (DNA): TGTGCCAGCAGTGAGTCTGGTAGTGAAGCTTTCTTT. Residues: CASSESGSEAFF.

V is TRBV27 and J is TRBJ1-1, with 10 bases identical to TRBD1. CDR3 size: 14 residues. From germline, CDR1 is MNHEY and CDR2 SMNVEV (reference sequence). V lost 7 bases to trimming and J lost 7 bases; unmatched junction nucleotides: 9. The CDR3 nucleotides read TGTGCCAGCATTCACCTGACAGGGGGCAGTGAAGCTTTCTTT. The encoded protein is CASIHLTGGSEAFF.

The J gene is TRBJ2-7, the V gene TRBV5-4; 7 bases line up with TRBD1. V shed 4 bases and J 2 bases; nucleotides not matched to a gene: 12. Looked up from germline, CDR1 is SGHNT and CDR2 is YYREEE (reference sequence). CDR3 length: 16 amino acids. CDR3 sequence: CASSPELDRSAYEQYF. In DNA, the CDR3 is TGTGCCAGCAGCCCGGAACTGGACAGGTCAGCCTACGAGCAGTACTTC.

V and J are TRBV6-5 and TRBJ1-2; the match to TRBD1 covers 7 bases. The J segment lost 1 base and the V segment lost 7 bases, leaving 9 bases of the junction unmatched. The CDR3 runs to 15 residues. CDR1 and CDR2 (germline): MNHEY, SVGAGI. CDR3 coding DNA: TGTGCCAGCAAGACAGGGTGGTCTAGTAACTATGGCTACACCTTC. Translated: CASKTGWSSNYGYTF.

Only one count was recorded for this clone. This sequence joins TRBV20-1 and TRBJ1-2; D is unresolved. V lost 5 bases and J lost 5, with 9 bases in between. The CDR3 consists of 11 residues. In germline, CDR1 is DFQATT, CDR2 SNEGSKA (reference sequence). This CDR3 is CSARGRYGYTF. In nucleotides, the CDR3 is TGCAGTGCTCGTGGTAGATATGGCTACACCTTC.

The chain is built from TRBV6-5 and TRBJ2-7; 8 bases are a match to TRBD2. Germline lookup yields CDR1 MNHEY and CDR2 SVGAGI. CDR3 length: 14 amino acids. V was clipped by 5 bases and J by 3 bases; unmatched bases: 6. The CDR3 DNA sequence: TGTGCCAGCAGTCCTGGGACTAGGGTCTACGAGCAGTACTTC. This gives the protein CASSPGTRVYEQYF.

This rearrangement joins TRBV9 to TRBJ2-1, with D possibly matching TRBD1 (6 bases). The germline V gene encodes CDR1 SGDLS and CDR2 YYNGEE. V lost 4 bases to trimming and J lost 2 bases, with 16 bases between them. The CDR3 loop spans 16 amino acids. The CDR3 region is CASSSETGPTYNEQFF. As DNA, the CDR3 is TGTGCCAGCAGCTCGGAGACAGGTCCAACCTACAATGAGCAGTTCTTC. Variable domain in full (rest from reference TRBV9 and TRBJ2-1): DSGVTQTPKHLITATGQRVTLRCSPRSGDLSVYWYQQSLDQGLQFLIQYYNGEERAKGNILERFSAQQFPDLHSELNLSSLELGDSALYFCASSSETGPTYNEQFFGPGTRLTVL.

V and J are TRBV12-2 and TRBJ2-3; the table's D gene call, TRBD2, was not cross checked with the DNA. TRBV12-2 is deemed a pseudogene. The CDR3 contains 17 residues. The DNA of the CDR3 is TGTGCAAGTCGCTTAGCGGGTCTAGCGGTTTACCAAGATACGCAGTATTTT. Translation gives CASRLAGLAVYQDTQYF.

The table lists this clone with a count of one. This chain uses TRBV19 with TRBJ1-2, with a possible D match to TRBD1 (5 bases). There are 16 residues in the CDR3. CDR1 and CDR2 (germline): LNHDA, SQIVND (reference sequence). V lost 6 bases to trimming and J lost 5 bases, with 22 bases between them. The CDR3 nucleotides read TGTGCCAGTAGAAGACCTCCCACCGGGGCCATTTATGGCTACACCTTC. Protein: CASRRPPTGAIYGYTF.

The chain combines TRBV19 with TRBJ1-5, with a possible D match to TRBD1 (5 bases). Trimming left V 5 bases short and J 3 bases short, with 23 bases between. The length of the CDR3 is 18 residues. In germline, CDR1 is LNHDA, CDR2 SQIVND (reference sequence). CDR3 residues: CASSPGRIFRLDNQPQHF. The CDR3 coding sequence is TGTGCCAGTAGTCCGGGACGGATCTTTCGGCTTGACAATCAGCCCCAGCATTTT.

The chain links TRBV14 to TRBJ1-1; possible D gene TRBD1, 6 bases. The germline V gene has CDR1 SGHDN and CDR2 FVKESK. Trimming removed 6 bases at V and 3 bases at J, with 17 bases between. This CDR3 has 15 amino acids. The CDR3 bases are TGTGCCAGCAGGTTACAGGCAGGGGTTGACACTGAAGCTTTCTTT. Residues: CASRLQAGVDTEAFF.

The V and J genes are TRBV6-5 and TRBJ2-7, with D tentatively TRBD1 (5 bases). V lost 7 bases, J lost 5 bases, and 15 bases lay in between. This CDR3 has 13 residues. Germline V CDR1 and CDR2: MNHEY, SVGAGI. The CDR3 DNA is TGTGCCAGCACCATACAGGAGTCCCACGAGCAGTACTTC. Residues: CASTIQESHEQYF.

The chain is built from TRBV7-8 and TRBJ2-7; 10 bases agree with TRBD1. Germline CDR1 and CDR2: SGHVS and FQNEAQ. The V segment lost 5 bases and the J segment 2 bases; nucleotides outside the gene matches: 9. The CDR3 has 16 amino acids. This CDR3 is CASSQDRGPGAYEQYF. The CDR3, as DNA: TGTGCCAGCAGCCAAGACAGGGGGCCGGGGGCCTACGAGCAGTACTTC.

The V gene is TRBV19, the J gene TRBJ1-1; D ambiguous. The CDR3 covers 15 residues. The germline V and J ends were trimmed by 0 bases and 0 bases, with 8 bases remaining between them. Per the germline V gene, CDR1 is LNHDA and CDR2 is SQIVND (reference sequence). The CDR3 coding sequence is TGTGCCAGTAGTATAGAGGGTTACATGAACACTGAAGCTTTCTTT. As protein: CASSIEGYMNTEAFF.

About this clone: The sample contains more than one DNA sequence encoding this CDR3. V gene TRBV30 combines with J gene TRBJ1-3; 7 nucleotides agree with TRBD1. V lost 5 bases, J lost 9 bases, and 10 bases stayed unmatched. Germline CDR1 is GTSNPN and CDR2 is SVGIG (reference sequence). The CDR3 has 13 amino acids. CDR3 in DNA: TGTGCCTGGGGGACAGCGGGGGGTGGCACCATATATTTT. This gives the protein CAWGTAGGGTIYF.

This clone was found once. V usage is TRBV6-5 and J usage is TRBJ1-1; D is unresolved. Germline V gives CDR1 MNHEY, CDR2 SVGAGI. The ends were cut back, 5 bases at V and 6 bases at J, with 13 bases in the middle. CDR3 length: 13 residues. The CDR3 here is CASSPGRSAEAFF. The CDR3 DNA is TGTGCCAGCAGTCCCGGGAGGAGCGCTGAAGCTTTCTTT.